These 23 T cell receptor beta chains originate from one sample sequenced in a study of blood T cell repertoires in COVID-19 (dated by TCRdb to about 2020). The receptor library was made with the immunoSEQ multiplex PCR assay. Held by TCRdb, this immuneACCESS table contains in-frame sequences only and omits some clones. Under half of the omission traces to an unresolved V gene where checked; the cause of the rest is unknown. This sample is represented by tens of thousands of clones; around 84% of them were singletons. Together, the top ten hold less than 15% of the sample. Input material: peripheral blood. The receptors were sampled from a man aged 65 to 79 with acute or convalescent COVID-19.

The chain uses TRBV9 and TRBJ2-5; 8 bases agree with TRBD2. The CDR3 is 14 amino acids. Germline CDR1 reads SGDLS; CDR2 reads YYNGEE. V lost 0 bases and J lost 7; bases outside the gene matches: 5. The CDR3 region is CASSVESSGGTQYF. DNA of the CDR3: TGTGCCAGCAGCGTAGAATCAAGCGGGGGGACCCAGTACTTC.

This chain links TRBV30 with TRBJ1-5; 7 bases are shared with TRBD1. The germline CDR1 and CDR2 sequences are GTSNPN and SVGIG (reference sequence). This CDR3 has 14 residues. V was pared by 1 base and J by 4 bases, with 4 bases of the junction left unmatched. CDR3 residues: CAWSAGTENQPQHF. CDR3 nucleotide sequence: TGTGCCTGGAGTGCCGGGACAGAAAATCAGCCCCAGCATTTT.

The V gene is TRBV2, the J gene TRBJ2-5; 7 nucleotides agree with TRBD2. CDR1 and CDR2 (germline): SNHLY, FYNNEI. This CDR3 spans 13 amino acids. The junction had 7 bases not matched to a gene; V was cut back by 7 bases and J by 5 bases. The CDR3 DNA is TGTGCCAGCACTCTAGCGGCTTATGAGACCCAGTACTTC. The encoded protein is CASTLAAYETQYF.

CDR3: CASSRTVSYEQYF. In nucleotides, the CDR3 is TGTGCCAGCAGCAGGACAGTTTCCTACGAGCAGTACTTC. The genes are TRBV7-2 and TRBJ2-7; a possible D gene is TRBD1 (6 bases). CDR1 and CDR2 (germline): SGHTA, FQGNSA. This CDR3 has 13 residues. Trimming took off 5 bases at V and 1 base at J, with 9 bases between the two ends. The full variable domain, in which reference TRBV7-2 and TRBJ2-7 provide the parts outside the CDR3, is GAGVSQSPSNKVTEKGKDVELRCDPISGHTALYWYRQSLGQGLEFLIYFQGNSAPDKSGLPSDRFSAERTGGSVSTLTIQRTQQEDSAVYLCASSRTVSYEQYFGPGTRLTVT.

This chain connects TRBV11-2 to TRBJ2-1; the match to TRBD1 covers 8 bases. Germline CDR1 SGHAT, CDR2 FQNNGV. The CDR3 loop spans 15 amino acids. Trimming took 5 bases from V and 7 from J; bases not matched to a gene: 10. The CDR3 region is CASSRGQGSVNEQFF. CDR3 nucleotide sequence: TGTGCCAGCAGCAGAGGACAGGGATCGGTGAATGAGCAGTTCTTC.

The chain couples TRBV18 to TRBJ1-1; no firm D call. The CDR3 has 12 residues. V was clipped by 2 bases and J by 3 bases, with 4 bases between them. Per germline, CDR1 KGHSH and CDR2 LQKENI. The CDR3 DNA sequence: TGTGCCAGCTCACCATCCGACACTGAAGCTTTCTTT. Translating gives CASSPSDTEAFF.

This chain connects TRBV5-8 to TRBJ2-2; 7 nucleotides agree with TRBD2. This CDR3 spans 16 amino acids. Unmatched junction bases numbered 11, after V lost 4 bases and J lost 5 bases. Germline lookup yields CDR1 SGHTS and CDR2 YDEGEE. CDR3 sequence: CASSRGGGGRTGELFF. CDR3 nucleotides: TGTGCCAGCAGCCGGGGAGGTGGCGGGAGAACCGGGGAGCTGTTTTTT. Looking up the rest from reference TRBV5-8 and TRBJ2-2 gives the full variable domain: EAGVTQSPTHLIKTRGQQATLRCSPISGHTSVYWYQQALGLGLQFLLWYDEGEERNRGNFPPRFSGRQFPNYSSELNVNALELEDSALYLCASSRGGGGRTGELFFGEGSRLTVL.

This sequence joins TRBV7-9 and TRBJ2-6; D is unclear. CDR3 length equals 16 residues. With 6 bases removed from V and 2 bases from J, the gap between germline ends came to 14 bases. Germline assignment: CDR1 SEHNR and CDR2 FQNEAQ (reference sequence). In nucleotides, the CDR3 is TGTGCCAGCAGTGCGACCGAGGATACTGGGGCCAACGTCCTGACTTTC. Protein: CASSATEDTGANVLTF.

The rearrangement uses TRBV19 and TRBJ1-2, with D unresolved. V lost 4 bases and J 1 base, leaving 10 bases between the germline ends. In germline, CDR1 is LNHDA, CDR2 SQIVND (reference sequence). The CDR3 runs 14 residues. The CDR3 loop is CASSTSVDNYGYTF. CDR3 bases: TGTGCCAGTAGTACCTCGGTCGATAACTATGGCTACACCTTC.

This sequence joins TRBV15 and TRBJ2-7, with 7 nucleotides matching TRBD1. This CDR3 has 16 amino acids. Losses at the gene ends were 5 bases for V and 1 base for J; bases not matched to a gene: 11. Germline V gene lookup returns CDR1 LNHNV and CDR2 YYDKDF (reference sequence). As DNA, the CDR3 is TGTGCCACCAGCCCCCGACGAGAGACAGGGTCCTACGAGCAGTACTTC. Protein product: CATSPRRETGSYEQYF.

The rearrangement joins TRBV7-2 to TRBJ2-3; D gene unclear. V lost 3 bases to trimming and J lost 7 bases, with 11 bases between them. The CDR3 has 13 residues. The germline V gene encodes CDR1 SGHTA and CDR2 FQGNSA. The CDR3, as DNA: TGTGCCAGCAGCTTTTTCGGTAGTAATACGCAGTATTTT. Translated, it gives CASSFFGSNTQYF. Based on the CDR3 plus reference TRBV7-2 and TRBJ2-3, the full variable domain is GAGVSQSPSNKVTEKGKDVELRCDPISGHTALYWYRQSLGQGLEFLIYFQGNSAPDKSGLPSDRFSAERTGGSVSTLTIQRTQQEDSAVYLCASSFFGSNTQYFGPGTRLTVL.

This chain connects TRBV5-1 to TRBJ2-3; 8 bases agree with TRBD2. The germline V gene has CDR1 SGHRS and CDR2 YFSETQ. The CDR3 runs 14 residues. The trim removed 6 bases at V and 6 bases at J, leaving 9 bases unmatched. This chain's CDR3 is CASNREGQSDTQYF. The CDR3 nucleotides are TGCGCCAGCAACCGGGAGGGCCAGAGCGATACGCAGTATTTT.

This chain joins TRBV4-2 and TRBJ1-4, with D possibly TRBD1 on 5 matching bases. The CDR3 is 16 residues long. Looked up from germline, CDR1 is LGHNA and CDR2 is YNFKEQ. Trimming shortened V by 2 bases and J by 5 bases, and 15 bases separated the two germline ends. The CDR3 sequence is CASSQPRVSRNEKLFF. As DNA, the CDR3 is TGTGCCAGCAGCCAACCCAGGGTGAGCCGAAATGAAAAACTGTTTTTT.

This chain uses TRBV28 with TRBJ1-4, with D possibly matching TRBD1 (6 bases). The CDR3 covers 16 residues. V was trimmed by 5 bases and J by 6 bases, leaving 19 bases between them. Germline V lookup: CDR1 MDHEN, CDR2 SYDVKM. The CDR3 sequence is CASSPRPYRDHEKLFF. In DNA form, the CDR3 reads TGTGCCAGCAGTCCAAGGCCATACAGGGACCATGAAAAACTGTTTTTT.

This clone was detected only once. This chain connects TRBV3-1 (or the pseudogene TRBV3-2) to TRBJ2-7; maybe TRBD2 (6 bases). Germline CDR1 LGHDT, CDR2 YNNKEL (reference sequence). Trimming cost V 1 base and J 4 bases, with 14 bases left between them. The CDR3 loop spans 15 amino acids. The CDR3 sequence: CASSQGAASEYEQYF. The CDR3 DNA is TGTGCCAGCAGCCAAGGGGCGGCTAGCGAGTACGAGCAGTACTTC.

V usage is TRBV5-1 and J usage is TRBJ2-5; TRBD2 aligns across 10 bases. Germline V gene sequence: CDR1 SGHRS, CDR2 YFSETQ. This CDR3 region has 19 residues. V lost 1 base and J lost 5; bases outside the gene matches: 17. The CDR3 protein is CASSLRVLAGAQNWETQYF. CDR3 coding DNA: TGCGCCAGCAGCTTGAGAGTCCTAGCGGGGGCCCAGAATTGGGAGACCCAGTACTTC.

This chain joins TRBV7-6 and TRBJ1-1; D is unclear. Germline values: CDR1 SGHVS, CDR2 FNYEAQ. The CDR3 runs 13 residues. V gave up 5 bases and J gave up 4 bases, with 11 bases separating them. The CDR3 coding sequence is TGTGCCAGCAGCCGCCGCGTTAGCACTGAAGCTTTCTTT. Protein: CASSRRVSTEAFF.

Only one count was recorded for this clone. The chain employs TRBV6-1 and TRBJ2-7, with TRBD1 identical over 12 bases. The V gene end was trimmed by 6 bases and the J gene end by 3 bases; junction bases not matched to a gene: 18. The CDR3 is 19 amino acids. In germline, CDR1 is MNHNS, CDR2 SASEGT. The CDR3 sequence: CASRETGTGGFHGFYEQYF. CDR3 bases: TGTGCCAGCAGGGAAACCGGGACAGGGGGCTTCCATGGCTTCTACGAGCAGTACTTC.

The J gene is TRBJ2-1, the V gene TRBV19, with 9 positions matching TRBD2. Germline trimming cut 3 bases from V and 8 bases from J; bases unmatched to any gene: 8. The V gene's germline CDR1 is LNHDA and CDR2 SQIVND (reference sequence). The CDR3 consists of 15 residues. CDR3 sequence reads: CASSIKAGGFHEQFF. CDR3 DNA sequence: TGTGCCAGTAGTATTAAAGCGGGAGGATTCCATGAGCAGTTCTTC.

The V and J genes are TRBV13 and TRBJ1-4; D is unclear. Germline values: CDR1 PRHDT, CDR2 FYEKMQ (reference sequence). Trimming shortened V by 2 bases and J by 1 base, and 8 bases separated the two germline ends. The CDR3 is made up of 15 amino acids. The chain's CDR3 is CASSLSAGTNEKLFF. As DNA, the CDR3 is TGTGCCAGCAGCTTAAGTGCAGGAACTAATGAAAAACTGTTTTTT.

The chain has TRBV5-5 and TRBJ1-3; 7 bases are a match to TRBD1. V lost 4 bases and J lost 0; bases outside the gene matches: 1. The CDR3 extends over 14 amino acids. Germline V gene lookup returns CDR1 SGHKS and CDR2 YYEKEE (reference sequence). The CDR3 bases are TGTGCCAGCAGCAGACAGGGCTCTGGAAACACCATATATTTT. Translation: CASSRQGSGNTIYF.

The CDR3 DNA reads TGTGCCAGCAGCTTAGCGAGTGTAACTGAAGCTTTCTTT. Translated, it gives CASSLASVTEAFF. The V and J genes are TRBV7-9 and TRBJ1-1; D gene uncertain. Trimming took off 0 bases at V and 5 bases at J, with 7 bases between the two ends. Germline CDR1 is SEHNR and CDR2 is FQNEAQ (reference sequence). This CDR3 is 13 amino acids long.

This clone has a handful of counts. This sequence joins TRBV29-1 and TRBJ1-4; D is unresolved. Germline assignment: CDR1 SQVTM and CDR2 ANQGSEA. The V gene lost 4 bases and the J gene lost 5 bases, with 5 bases spanning the gap. CDR3 length equals 11 residues. The CDR3 here is CSVAMNEKLFF. The CDR3 nucleotides are TGCAGCGTTGCTATGAATGAAAAACTGTTTTTT. Based on the CDR3 plus reference TRBV29-1 and TRBJ1-4, the full variable domain is SAVISQKPSRDICQRGTSLTIQCQVDSQVTMMFWYRQQPGQSLTLIATANQGSEATYESGFVIDKFPISRPNLTFSTLTVSNMSPEDSSIYLCSVAMNEKLFFGSGTQLSVL.